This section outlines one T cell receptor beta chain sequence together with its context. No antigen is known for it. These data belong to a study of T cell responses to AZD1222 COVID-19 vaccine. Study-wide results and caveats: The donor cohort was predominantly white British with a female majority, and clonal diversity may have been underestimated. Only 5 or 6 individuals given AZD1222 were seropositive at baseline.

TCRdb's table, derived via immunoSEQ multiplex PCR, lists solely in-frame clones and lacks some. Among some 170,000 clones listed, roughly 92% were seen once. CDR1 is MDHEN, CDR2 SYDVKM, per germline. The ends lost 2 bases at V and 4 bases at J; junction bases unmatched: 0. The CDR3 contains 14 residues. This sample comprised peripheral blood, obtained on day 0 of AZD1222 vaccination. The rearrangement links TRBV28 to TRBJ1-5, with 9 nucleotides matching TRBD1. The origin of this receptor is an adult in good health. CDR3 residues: CASSLDRGNQPQHF. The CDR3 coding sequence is TGTGCCAGCAGTTTAGACAGGGGGAATCAGCCCCAGCATTTT.